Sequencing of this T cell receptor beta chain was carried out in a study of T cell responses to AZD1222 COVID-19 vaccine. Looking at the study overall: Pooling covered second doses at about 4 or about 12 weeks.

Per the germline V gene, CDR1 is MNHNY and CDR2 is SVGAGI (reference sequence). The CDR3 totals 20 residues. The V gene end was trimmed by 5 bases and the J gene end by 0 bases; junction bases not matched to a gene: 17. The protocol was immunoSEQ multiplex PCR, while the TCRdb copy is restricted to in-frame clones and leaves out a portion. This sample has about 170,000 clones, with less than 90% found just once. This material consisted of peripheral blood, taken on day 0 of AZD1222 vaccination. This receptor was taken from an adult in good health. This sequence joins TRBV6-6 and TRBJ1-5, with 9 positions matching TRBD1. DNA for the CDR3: TGTGCCAGCAGTCCCCTTTGGGACAGGGTTAGGCCTAATAGCAATCAGCCCCAGCATTTT. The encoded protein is CASSPLWDRVRPNSNQPQHF.